This entry lists 8 T cell receptor beta chains sequenced from one sample in a study of blood T cell repertoires in COVID-19. Libraries were prepared by immunoSEQ multiplex PCR; TCRdb keeps only in-frame clonotypes and omits some of them. This repertoire shows roughly 170,000 clones, around 73% found once; its top ten account for 15% to 20%. Material for sequencing was PBMCs or T cells enriched from blood (not recorded which). These receptor sequences come from a woman in her fifties or sixties who had recovered from COVID-19.

The CDR3 sequence: CASGPGQGVGSTEAFF. In DNA, the CDR3 is TGCGCCAGCGGTCCAGGACAGGGGGTGGGGAGCACTGAAGCTTTCTTT. The gene calls are TRBV5-1 and TRBJ1-1; TRBD1 agrees at 10 bases. From germline, CDR1 is SGHRS and CDR2 YFSETQ. CDR3 length equals 16 residues. After removal of 7 bases from V and 4 bases from J, the junction contained 13 bases not matched to a gene.

The gene calls are TRBV5-6 and TRBJ2-7; D is perhaps TRBD2 (6 bases). CDR1 SGHDT and CDR2 YYEEEE come from the germline V gene. This CDR3 contains 14 residues. The V and J ends lost 1 base and 2 bases respectively, with 10 bases between them. The DNA for the CDR3 is TGTGCCAGCAGCTTGTCGGGGGAGCCCTACGAGCAGTACTTC. Translation: CASSLSGEPYEQYF.

This clone was seen only a few times. The rearrangement uses TRBV27 and TRBJ1-6; TRBD1 matches at 7 bases. CDR1 is MNHEY, CDR2 SMNVEV, per germline (reference sequence). The V segment lost 4 bases and the J segment 6 bases; nucleotides outside the gene matches: 6. The CDR3 is made up of 15 amino acids. In DNA, the CDR3 is TGTGCCAGCAGTTCCAACAGGGGTGGTAATTCACCCCTCCACTTT. It yields the protein CASSSNRGGNSPLHF.

V gene TRBV19 combines with J gene TRBJ2-1, with D hard to call. This CDR3 has 16 amino acids. Germline assignment: CDR1 LNHDA and CDR2 SQIVND (reference sequence). V lost 7 bases and J lost 0, with 16 bases in between. CDR3 nucleotides: TGTGCCAGTACCCCTACCGGGTCTAGCTCCTACAATGAGCAGTTCTTC. This translates into CASTPTGSSSYNEQFF.

This clone was observed a handful of times. The chain combines TRBV7-3 with TRBJ2-1; possible D gene TRBD2, 6 bases. The CDR3 spans 17 residues. Deletions cut 3 bases from V and 2 bases from J, with 17 bases between. Germline V gene sequence: CDR1 SGHTA, CDR2 FQGTGA. In DNA form, the CDR3 reads TGTGCCAGCAGCTTCATCGAAGCGGGTAACACCTACAATGAGCAGTTCTTC. It is translated as CASSFIEAGNTYNEQFF.

V is TRBV28 and J is TRBJ2-7, with D possibly TRBD2 on 6 matching bases. Trimming shortened V by 2 bases and J by 3 bases, and 11 bases separated the two germline ends. Germline V gives CDR1 MDHEN, CDR2 SYDVKM. The CDR3 consists of 14 residues. The CDR3 nucleotides read TGTGCCAGCAGTTTAGCGGGGCCCCACTACGAGCAGTACTTC. Its translation: CASSLAGPHYEQYF. The whole variable domain, filled in from reference TRBV28 and TRBJ2-7, reads DVKVTQSSRYLVKRTGEKVFLECVQDMDHENMFWYRQDPGLGLRLIYFSYDVKMKEKGDIPEGYSVSREKKERFSLILESASTNQTSMYLCASSLAGPHYEQYFGPGTRLTVT.

The chain joins TRBV7-8 to TRBJ2-3, with TRBD2 as a possible D gene (5 bases). CDR3 length equals 14 residues. Germline V gene sequence: CDR1 SGHVS, CDR2 FQNEAQ. With 2 bases removed from V and 4 bases from J, the gap between germline ends came to 10 bases. CDR3 loop: CASSLNGNADTQYF. The CDR3 DNA sequence: TGTGCCAGCAGCTTAAACGGGAACGCAGATACGCAGTATTTT.

The rearrangement joins TRBV18 to TRBJ2-2; 9 bases fit TRBD1. V shed 3 bases, J shed 6 bases, and the junction held 8 bases outside the gene matches. The CDR3 is made up of 16 amino acids. The germline V gene has CDR1 KGHSH and CDR2 LQKENI. The CDR3 here is CASSPAPGTGSGELFF. CDR3 DNA: TGTGCCAGCTCACCGGCTCCGGGGACAGGGTCCGGGGAGCTGTTTTTT.